A single T cell receptor (beta chain) is shown here with its context. Germline loops: CDR1 SGHKS, CDR2 YYEKEE (reference sequence). J was trimmed by 2 bases and V by 1 base; bases with no gene match: 3. CDR3 length equals 15 residues. TCRdb fed the RT-PCR reads into MiXCR, producing one record per CDR3 protein. Here the sample spans around 700,000 distinct CDR3 sequences, around 14% being singletons. Sample: memory CD4+ T cells from blood. The TCR was taken from a female donor in good health, serving as a healthy control. V usage is TRBV5-5 and J usage is TRBJ2-7; 10 nucleotides match TRBD2. The CDR3 DNA follows: TGTGCCAGCAGCTTGACTAGCGGGGAAACCTACGAGCAGTACTTC. Translated, it gives CASSLTSGETYEQYF.